These 19 T cell receptor beta chains share one sample of origin, sequenced in a study of OX40 agonist ivuxolimab in advanced cancers. Libraries were built with the immunoSEQ multiplex PCR assay. This is the immuneACCESS table as TCRdb keeps it, with only in-frame sequences that have V and J called. A part of the clones is gone; compared with another copy, unresolved V genes explain less than half, and the rest is unexplained. In this sample the table shows roughly 120,000 clones, roughly nine tenths of which occur a single time. In total, the top ten clones hold about 0.28% of the sample. Specimen: CD4+ or CD8+ T cells sorted from blood, collected in a trial of the OX40 agonist ivuxolimab. The receptors were sampled from an adult with an advanced solid tumor such as melanoma, head and neck, liver or kidney cancer.

The sample holds a few counts of this clone. The gene calls are TRBV30 and TRBJ2-5; tentative D call: TRBD2 (6 bases). V shed 0 bases and J shed 5 bases, with 10 bases lying between them. Germline V gives CDR1 GTSNPN, CDR2 SVGIG (reference sequence). The CDR3 contains 13 residues. Here the CDR3 DNA reads TGTGCCTGGAGTGTAGGGGCGGGGGAGACCCAGTACTTC. Protein: CAWSVGAGETQYF. Based on the CDR3 plus reference TRBV30 and TRBJ2-5, the full variable domain is SQTIHQWPATLVQPVGSPLSLECTVEGTSNPNLYWYRQAAGRGLQLLFYSVGIGQISSEVPQNLSASRPQDRQFILSSKKLLLSDSGFYLCAWSVGAGETQYFGPGTRLLVL.

The genes are TRBV18 and TRBJ2-2; no firm D call. From germline, CDR1 is KGHSH and CDR2 LQKENI. The V end lost 2 bases, the J end lost 3 bases, and 4 bases lay between the germline ends. This CDR3 spans 13 amino acids. CDR3 loop: CASSPGDTGELFF. The CDR3 DNA sequence: TGTGCCAGCTCACCAGGGGACACCGGGGAGCTGTTTTTT.

V usage is TRBV10-2 and J usage is TRBJ1-5; D remains unclear. The germline gives CDR1 WSHSY, CDR2 SAAADI. The CDR3 is made up of 13 amino acids. V was shortened by 7 bases and J by 0 bases, with 7 bases between the two germline ends. CDR3 amino acids: CASKGSSNQPQHF. The CDR3 nucleotides are TGCGCCAGCAAGGGTAGTAGCAATCAGCCCCAGCATTTT.

V and J are TRBV4-3 and TRBJ1-4; D is unresolved. This CDR3 is 15 amino acids long. Germline CDR1 and CDR2: LGHNA and YSLEER. Trimming shortened V by 0 bases and J by 5 bases, and 10 bases separated the two germline ends. CDR3 DNA: TGCGCCAGCAGCCAAGAATTGGGAGGGAATGAAAAACTGTTTTTT. This gives the protein CASSQELGGNEKLFF.

DNA of the CDR3: TGTGCCAGCAGCCAAGGACTAGCGGGAGGGTTCCACTACGAGCAGTACTTC. It encodes CASSQGLAGGFHYEQYF. The chain joins TRBV27 to TRBJ2-7, with TRBD2 matching 15 bases. V shed 6 bases, J shed 3 bases, and the junction held 9 bases outside the gene matches. In germline, CDR1 is MNHEY, CDR2 SMNVEV (reference sequence). The CDR3 has 17 residues.

This clone was seen only a few times. The genes are TRBV7-3 and TRBJ2-3; 12 bases are shared with TRBD2. The germline V gene encodes CDR1 SGHTA and CDR2 FQGTGA. The V and J ends lost 5 bases and 2 bases, in that order; junction bases with no gene match: 11. CDR3 size: 18 residues. CDR3 region: CASSQGLAGRDFTDTQYF. CDR3 DNA sequence: TGTGCCAGCAGCCAGGGACTAGCGGGCAGGGATTTCACAGATACGCAGTATTTT.

The table lists this clone with a few counts. This chain links TRBV19 with TRBJ1-5; TRBD1 is a possible D gene (5 bases). Germline CDR1 reads LNHDA; CDR2 reads SQIVND (reference sequence). The CDR3 runs to 16 residues. The V end was cut by 0 bases, the J end by 0 bases, with 9 bases between. The CDR3 sequence is CASSIDGTYSNQPQHF. CDR3 sequence (DNA): TGTGCCAGTAGTATAGACGGGACTTATAGCAATCAGCCCCAGCATTTT. Looking up the rest from reference TRBV19 and TRBJ1-5 gives the full variable domain: DGGITQSPKYLFRKEGQNVTLSCEQNLNHDAMYWYRQDPGQGLRLIYYSQIVNDFQKGDIAEGYSVSREKKESFPLTVTSAQKNPTAFYLCASSIDGTYSNQPQHFGDGTRLSIL.

This chain uses TRBV7-2 with TRBJ2-1; 7 bases agree with TRBD2. There are 15 residues in the CDR3. CDR1 is SGHTA, CDR2 FQGNSA, per germline. The ends lost 7 bases at V and 2 bases at J; junction bases unmatched: 8. Here the CDR3 DNA reads TGTGCCAGCACCCCCACGGGGGGAGCCTACAATGAGCAGTTCTTC. It codes for CASTPTGGAYNEQFF.

This clone was observed a few times. This chain joins TRBV30 and TRBJ2-2; TRBD1 matches at 8 bases. The V gene's germline CDR1 is GTSNPN and CDR2 SVGIG (reference sequence). The CDR3 loop spans 14 amino acids. With 6 bases clipped from V and 1 base from J, the junction kept 4 bases outside the gene matches. This CDR3 is CACPGTGNTGELFF. The CDR3 DNA reads as TGTGCCTGTCCCGGGACAGGGAACACCGGGGAGCTGTTTTTT.

This chain uses TRBV2 with TRBJ1-4, with a weak D call TRBD1 (6 bases). This CDR3 spans 16 amino acids. The germline V and J ends were trimmed by 4 bases and 0 bases, with 12 bases remaining between them. Germline lookup yields CDR1 SNHLY and CDR2 FYNNEI. CDR3 sequence: CASSGLQGATNEKLFF. The CDR3 bases are TGTGCCAGCAGTGGGCTACAGGGCGCAACTAATGAAAAACTGTTTTTT.

The chain uses TRBV11-3 and TRBJ2-1; D call uncertain. Trimming left V 0 bases short and J 5 bases short, with 5 bases between. Germline CDR1 SGHNT, CDR2 YENEEA. This CDR3 spans 13 amino acids. CDR3 nucleotide sequence: TGTGCCAGCAGCTTAGAGGGTAACAATGAGCAGTTCTTC. It is translated as CASSLEGNNEQFF.

The rearrangement links TRBV5-5 to TRBJ2-3; D possibly corresponds to TRBD2 (6 bases). The CDR3 extends over 19 amino acids. Trimming removed 1 base from V and 5 bases from J, with 26 bases in between. Germline V gene data show CDR1 as SGHKS and CDR2 as YYEKEE (reference sequence). The CDR3, as DNA: TGTGCCAGCAGCTTGTCCGGGAGCTTAGTGCCAGGGCGACAAGATACGCAGTATTTT. Translation: CASSLSGSLVPGRQDTQYF.

This chain connects TRBV30 to TRBJ2-3; D not resolved. With 1 base removed from V and 4 bases from J, the gap between germline ends came to 12 bases. The CDR3 is 14 amino acids. Germline V lookup: CDR1 GTSNPN, CDR2 SVGIG (reference sequence). The CDR3 DNA reads as TGTGCCTGGAGTGGGGCCGAGATAGCAGATACGCAGTATTTT. Translated, it gives CAWSGAEIADTQYF.

Regarding this clone: The same CDR3 is also encoded by other DNA sequences in this sample. The V and J genes are TRBV18 and TRBJ2-5; D not resolved. Germline V gives CDR1 KGHSH, CDR2 LQKENI. The V and J ends lost 3 bases and 1 base respectively, with 3 bases between them. The CDR3 is 12 amino acids. CDR3 DNA: TGTGCCAGCTCACCTCTCCAAGAGACCCAGTACTTC. This sequence encodes CASSPLQETQYF.

The rearrangement joins TRBV21-1 to TRBJ1-2. TRBV21-1 is given as a pseudogene. This CDR3 has 17 residues. This CDR3 reads CASSKLVSGGGDYGYTF. The DNA for the CDR3 is TGTGCCAGCAGCAAATTAGTCTCGGGGGGCGGTGACTATGGCTACACCTTC.

The chain carries TRBV7-3 and TRBJ2-1; 9 bases agree with TRBD2. Germline CDR1 is SGHTA and CDR2 is FQGTGA. The V gene end was trimmed by 2 bases and the J gene end by 1 base; junction bases not matched to a gene: 9. The CDR3 runs 18 residues. CDR3 amino acids: CASSLSGSGRESYNEQFF. The CDR3 DNA is TGTGCCAGCAGCTTATCCGGTAGCGGGAGAGAGTCCTACAATGAGCAGTTCTTC.

J is TRBJ2-7 and V is TRBV7-2; perhaps D is TRBD1 or TRBD2 (6 bases each). CDR1 is SGHTA, CDR2 FQGNSA, per germline. The V end was cut by 8 bases, the J end by 2 bases, with 16 bases between. The CDR3 consists of 14 residues. CDR3 in DNA: TGTGCCAGCCGCTGGGGGCGGGACACCTACGAGCAGTACTTC. It encodes CASRWGRDTYEQYF.

The chain carries TRBV29-1 and TRBJ2-1; 8 nucleotides agree with TRBD1. The CDR3 totals 14 residues. Per the germline V gene, CDR1 is SQVTM and CDR2 is ANQGSEA. V shed 6 bases and J 12 bases; nucleotides not matched to a gene: 16. In DNA form, the CDR3 reads TGCAGCGTGAGGGGGGCAGGGGGCCTGAGATGGCAGTTCTTC. Translated: CSVRGAGGLRWQFF.

The rearrangement links TRBV2 to TRBJ1-4; D is perhaps TRBD1 (5 bases). Germline CDR1 and CDR2: SNHLY and FYNNEI. This CDR3 is 18 amino acids long. V was shortened by 5 bases and J by 0 bases, with 19 bases between the two germline ends. As DNA, the CDR3 is TGTGCCAGCAGTCGACGAGGGGCACATCTTTCAACTAATGAAAAACTGTTTTTT. It encodes CASSRRGAHLSTNEKLFF.